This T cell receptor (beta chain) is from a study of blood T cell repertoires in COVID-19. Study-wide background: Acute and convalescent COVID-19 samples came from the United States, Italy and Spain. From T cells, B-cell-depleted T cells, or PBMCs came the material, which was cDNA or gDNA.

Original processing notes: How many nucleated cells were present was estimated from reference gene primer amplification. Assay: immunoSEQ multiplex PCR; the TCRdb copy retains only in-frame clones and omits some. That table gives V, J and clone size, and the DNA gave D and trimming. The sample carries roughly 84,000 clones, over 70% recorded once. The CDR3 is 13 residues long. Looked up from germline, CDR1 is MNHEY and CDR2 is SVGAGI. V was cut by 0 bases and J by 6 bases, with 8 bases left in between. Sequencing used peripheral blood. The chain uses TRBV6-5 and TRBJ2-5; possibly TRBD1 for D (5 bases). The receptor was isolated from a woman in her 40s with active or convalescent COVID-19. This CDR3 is CASSYSGAQTQYF. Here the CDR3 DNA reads TGTGCCAGCAGTTACTCAGGGGCTCAGACCCAGTACTTC.